This T cell receptor beta chain was documented in a study of cytomegalovirus exposure and HLA in healthy donors. A note on this clone: Its antigen is unidentified.

Trimming took 4 bases from V and 4 from J; bases not matched to a gene: 5. The length of the CDR3 is 16 residues. The germline gives CDR1 SGHRS, CDR2 YFSETQ. The PCR used 60 Vbeta and 13 Jbeta primers. Libraries were prepared by immunoSEQ multiplex PCR; TCRdb keeps only in-frame clonotypes and omits some of them. Here the sample spans tens of thousands of clones, over 65% being singletons. General study points: The study labeled more than 150 TCR beta chains cytomegalovirus-associated. TCR beta chain V- and J-gene trimming was linked, in a later analysis, to a missense variant in DCLRE1C. The records held CMV serostatus as the only immune exposure information.

Material for sequencing was PBMCs. V usage is TRBV5-1 and J usage is TRBJ2-2; 12 positions agree with TRBD2. The sequence was collected from a man aged 45-60 years in good health and CMV-seronegative. The CDR3 sequence is CASSPGLAGLTGELFF. The CDR3 DNA reads as TGCGCCAGCAGCCCCGGACTAGCGGGACTCACCGGGGAGCTGTTTTTT.